The subject of this entry is one TCR beta chain. The naive CD8 subset, CD45RO-negative cells positively selected for CCR7, excluded terminally differentiated effector memory CD45RA+ cells. These data are taken from a study of shared clonotypes between healthy human individuals. This CDR3 has 16 amino acids. In germline, CDR1 is SGHRS, CDR2 YFSETQ. Deletions cut 4 bases from V and 0 bases from J, with 17 bases between. Libraries were prepared by immunoSEQ multiplex PCR; TCRdb keeps only in-frame clonotypes and omits some of them. The sample carries some 2,100,000 clones, roughly 91% recorded once. The chain combines TRBV5-1 with TRBJ2-7; maybe TRBD2 (5 bases). This TCR was recovered from a man aged 18-30 years in good health. Some clones in this sample may be carry-over from other donors' samples. Input material: naive CD8+ T cells from PBMCs. The CDR3 DNA reads TGCGCCAGCAGCCTTAGCGTCGCAGCCAGCTCCTACGAGCAGTACTTC. It is translated as CASSLSVAASSYEQYF.